The T cell receptor (beta chain) under discussion was sequenced for a study of blood T cell repertoires in COVID-19. Study details: T cells, B-cell-depleted T cells, or PBMCs provided the cDNA or gDNA that served as material.

Germline loops: CDR1 MDHEN, CDR2 SYDVKM. Trimming cost V 4 bases and J 0 bases; bases outside gene matches: 7. This CDR3 is 16 amino acids long. TCRdb keeps only in-frame clones here, not all; method: immunoSEQ multiplex PCR. The sample consists of about 310,000 clones, approximately 81% of them appearing once. The sequenced sample consisted of PBMCs or T cells enriched from blood (not recorded which). The origin of this receptor is a woman under 40 who had been exposed to COVID-19. The chain uses TRBV28 and TRBJ1-2, with 8 bases aligning to TRBD1. This CDR3 is CASSSYGQGSNYGYTF. Here the CDR3 DNA reads TGTGCCAGCAGTTCATACGGACAGGGCTCTAACTATGGCTACACCTTC.